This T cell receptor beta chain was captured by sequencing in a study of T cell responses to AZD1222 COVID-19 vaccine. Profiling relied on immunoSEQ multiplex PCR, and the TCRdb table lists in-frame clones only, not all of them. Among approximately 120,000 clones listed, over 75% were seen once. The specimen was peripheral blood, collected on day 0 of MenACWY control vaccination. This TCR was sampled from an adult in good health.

The CDR3 nucleotides read TGTGCTAGTGGCCTGGACGGGACAGGGGCCTACAATGAGCAGTTCTTC. Protein: CASGLDGTGAYNEQFF. The chain links TRBV12-5 to TRBJ2-1; 10 nucleotides agree with TRBD1. This CDR3 is 16 amino acids long. CDR1 and CDR2 (germline): LGHNT, FRNRAP. Trimming cost V 6 bases and J 2 bases; bases outside gene matches: 7.